The clone carrying this TCR beta chain has just a few counts. The CDR3 covers 16 residues. The germline CDR1 and CDR2 sequences are DFQATT and SNEGSKA (reference sequence). The V gene lost 2 bases and the J gene lost 3 bases, with 14 bases spanning the gap. Patients were excluded because of uncontrolled infection, other autoimmune disease, pregnancy or lactation. This sample was taken from a study of T cells in Graves' hyperthyroidism and ophthalmopathy. TCR beta CDR3 region amplification was performed from RNA transcripts. The study used the HTBI primer set for a first-round RT-PCR of the TCR CDR3. TCRdb processed the multiplex PCR reads anew with MiXCR; each CDR3 protein has one entry. Seen here are 500,000 to 650,000 distinct CDR3 sequences, over 15% observed once, and the top ten hold around 17%.

The sequence was obtained from a woman aged 18-35 years with Graves' ophthalmopathy. Sequenced sample: blood. This chain joins TRBV20-1 and TRBJ2-6; D tentatively reads TRBD1 or TRBD2 (5 bases each). Here the CDR3 reads CSARPLGDIGANVLTF. The CDR3 region has the DNA TGCAGTGCTAGACCTTTGGGGGATATTGGGGCCAACGTCCTGACTTTC.